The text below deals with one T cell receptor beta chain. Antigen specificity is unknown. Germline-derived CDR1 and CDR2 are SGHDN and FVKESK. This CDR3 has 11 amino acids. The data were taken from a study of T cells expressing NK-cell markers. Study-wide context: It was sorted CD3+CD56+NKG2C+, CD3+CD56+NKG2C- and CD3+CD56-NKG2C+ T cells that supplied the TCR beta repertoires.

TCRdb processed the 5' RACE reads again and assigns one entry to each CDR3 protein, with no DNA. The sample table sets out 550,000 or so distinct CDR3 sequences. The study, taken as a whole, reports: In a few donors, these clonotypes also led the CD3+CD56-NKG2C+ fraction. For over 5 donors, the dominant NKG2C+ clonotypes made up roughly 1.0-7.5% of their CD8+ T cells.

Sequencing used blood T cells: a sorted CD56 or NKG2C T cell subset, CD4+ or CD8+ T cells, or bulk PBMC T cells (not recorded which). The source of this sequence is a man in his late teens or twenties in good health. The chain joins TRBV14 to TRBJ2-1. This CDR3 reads CASSYDRVQFF.